The present TCR beta chain was sequenced within a study of T cell clonality in common variable immunodeficiency. The repertoire was sequenced with immunoSEQ multiplex PCR; TCRdb's copy has only in-frame clones and lacks some. This table holds tens of thousands of clones with no singletons; the top ten claim approximately 0.84%. The CDR3 is 15 amino acids. CDR1 is MNHEY and CDR2 is SMNVEV in the germline V gene (reference sequence). Unmatched junction bases numbered 8, after V lost 5 bases and J lost 4 bases. This clone was seen more than once but under ten times. The sequence runs out 3 residues before the end of the CDR3; the remainder is reconstructed from the germline J gene.

The specimen was peripheral blood mononuclear cells. V gene TRBV27 combines with J gene TRBJ2-5, with 9 nucleotides matching TRBD2. This TCR came from a person aged 18-69 years in good health. CDR3 sequence: CASSLLAGVAETQYF. The DNA read from the CDR3 is TGTGCCAGCAGTCTGTTAGCGGGAGTAGCAGAGACC.